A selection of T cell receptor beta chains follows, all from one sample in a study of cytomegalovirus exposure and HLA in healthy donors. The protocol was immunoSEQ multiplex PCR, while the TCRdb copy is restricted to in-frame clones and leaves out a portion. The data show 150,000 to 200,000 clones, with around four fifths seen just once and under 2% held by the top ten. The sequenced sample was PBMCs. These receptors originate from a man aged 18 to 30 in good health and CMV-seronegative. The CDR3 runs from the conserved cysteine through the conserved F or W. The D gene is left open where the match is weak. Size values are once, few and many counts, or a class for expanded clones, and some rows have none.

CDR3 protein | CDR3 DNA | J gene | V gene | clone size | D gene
CASSIRGQGEQYF | TGTGCCAGTAGTATAAGGGGACAGGGCGAGCAGTACTTC | TRBJ2-7 | TRBV19 | few | TRBD1
CASRTGKFRVRKNTEAFF | TGTGCCAGCAGGACCGGCAAATTCAGGGTACGGAAGAACACTGAAGCTTTCTTT | TRBJ1-1 | TRBV11-2 | . | .
CASRESGANVLTF | TGTGCCAGCAGGGAGTCTGGGGCCAACGTCCTGACTTTC | TRBJ2-6 | TRBV25-1 | . | .
CASSSGRSKNIQYF | TGTGCCAGCAGCTCGGGGAGGTCCAAAAACATTCAGTACTTC | TRBJ2-4 | TRBV7-9 | . | .
CASSSPGQREETQYF | TGCGCCAGCAGCTCGCCGGGACAGAGAGAAGAGACCCAGTACTTC | TRBJ2-5 | TRBV5-1 | . | TRBD1
CASSLRALNTEAFF | TGTGCCAGCAGTCTCAGGGCCCTGAACACTGAAGCTTTCTTT | TRBJ1-1 | TRBV28 | . | .
CASSTGQVHYNEQFF | TGTGCCAGCAGTACCGGACAAGTTCACTACAATGAGCAGTTCTTC | TRBJ2-1 | TRBV6-5 | once | .
CASSTRITGELFF | TGTGCCAGCAGCACAAGAATCACCGGGGAGCTGTTTTTT | TRBJ2-2 | TRBV7-9 | once | .
CASSPGQAYGYTF | TGTGCCAGCTCACCGGGACAGGCGTATGGCTACACCTTC | TRBJ1-2 | TRBV18 | few | TRBD1
CASSLSGTAAKNIQYF | TGTGCCAGCAGCTTATCCGGGACAGCAGCCAAAAACATTCAGTACTTC | TRBJ2-4 | TRBV5-6 | . | TRBD1
CASSLSNRGAGELFF | TGTGCCAGCAGCTTATCGAACAGGGGAGCCGGGGAGCTGTTTTTT | TRBJ2-2 | TRBV7-3 | . | TRBD1
CASSPGTGNTIYF | TGTGCCAGCAGCCCCGGGACAGGAAACACCATATATTTT | TRBJ1-3 | TRBV9 | . | .
CASSLGRGAEKLFF | TGTGCCAGCAGTTTAGGCAGGGGGGCTGAAAAACTGTTTTTT | TRBJ1-4 | TRBV6-5 | . | TRBD1
CASSLVPGKNTEAFF | TGTGCCAGCAGCTTAGTTCCCGGGAAGAACACTGAAGCTTTCTTT | TRBJ1-1 | TRBV7-2 | . | .
CASSQRGNEQFF | TGTGCCAGCAGCCAAAGGGGCAATGAGCAGTTCTTC | TRBJ2-1 | TRBV7-3 | . | .
CASSGGGFRTSGYTF | TGTGCCAGCAGTGGAGGAGGTTTCCGGACCTCTGGCTACACCTTC | TRBJ1-2 | TRBV2 | . | .
CASSWTVAQETQYF | TGCGCCAGCAGCTGGACTGTCGCACAAGAGACCCAGTACTTC | TRBJ2-5 | TRBV5-1 | . | .
CASSPGTPYQSYNEQFF | TGTGCCAGCTCACCCGGGACACCATACCAGTCCTACAATGAGCAGTTCTTC | TRBJ2-1 | TRBV18 | . | .
CASSPQTAVLAGPDTQYF | TGTGCCAGCTCACCCCAAACGGCCGTGCTAGCGGGACCAGATACGCAGTATTTT | TRBJ2-3 | TRBV18 | . | TRBD2
CASLPWPLSGANVLTF | TGTGCCAGCCTGCCATGGCCCCTCTCTGGGGCCAACGTCCTGACTTTC | TRBJ2-6 | TRBV19 | few | .
CASSLEGEVVTGELFF | TGTGCCAGTAGCCTCGAGGGGGAAGTAGTGACCGGGGAGCTGTTTTTT | TRBJ2-2 | TRBV19 | . | .
CASSQVSGRPQETQYF | TGCGCCAGCAGCCAAGTAAGCGGGAGGCCCCAAGAGACCCAGTACTTC | TRBJ2-5 | TRBV4-1 | . | TRBD2
CASREVAGGPYTQYF | TGTGCCAGCAGGGAAGTGGCGGGGGGGCCTTATACGCAGTATTTT | TRBJ2-3 | TRBV6-6 | . | TRBD2
CASSPIGLDGYEQYF | TGTGCCAGCAGCCCGATAGGACTAGACGGCTACGAGCAGTACTTC | TRBJ2-7 | TRBV5-5 | . | TRBD2
CASSPGTGGRNSPLHF | TGTGCCAGCAGCCCGGGGACAGGGGGCCGTAATTCACCCCTCCACTTT | TRBJ1-6 | TRBV28 | . | TRBD1
CASSLSWLAGSNNEQFF | TGCGCCAGCAGCCTATCCTGGCTAGCGGGGAGCAACAATGAGCAGTTCTTC | TRBJ2-1 | TRBV4-1 | . | TRBD2
CASSPWATPGGDTDTQYF | TGTGCCAGCAGCCCGTGGGCTACTCCGGGAGGTGATACAGATACGCAGTATTTT | TRBJ2-3 | TRBV11-2 | . | TRBD2
CASSQDRVLTGYEQYF | TGCGCCAGCAGCCAAGACAGGGTCTTGACCGGGTACGAGCAGTACTTC | TRBJ2-7 | TRBV4-1 | few | .
CSAVTGGYEQYF | TGCAGCGCTGTGACAGGGGGCTACGAGCAGTACTTC | TRBJ2-7 | TRBV29-1 | few | TRBD1
CASSQGLAYEQYF | TGCGCCAGCAGCCAAGGTCTAGCGTACGAGCAGTACTTC | TRBJ2-7 | TRBV4-1 | . | .
CASSLPGVNTGELFF | TGTGCCAGCAGCTTACCAGGGGTGAACACCGGGGAGCTGTTTTTT | TRBJ2-2 | TRBV5-6 | . | .
CASLGLAGGITDTQYF | TGTGCCAGCTTAGGACTAGCGGGAGGGATCACAGATACGCAGTATTTT | TRBJ2-3 | TRBV2 | . | TRBD2
CASSKSPTYEQYF | TGTGCCAGCAGCAAGAGTCCTACCTACGAGCAGTACTTC | TRBJ2-7 | TRBV28 | . | .
CASSRTTVNEKLFF | TGTGCCAGCAGCCGAACCACAGTTAATGAAAAACTGTTTTTT | TRBJ1-4 | TRBV6-5 | . | .
CASSSPSLPGGPGELFF | TGTGCCAGCAGTTCCCCCTCACTTCCGGGAGGGCCCGGGGAGCTGTTTTTT | TRBJ2-2 | TRBV27 | . | TRBD2
CASERNRGDSGANVLTF | TGTGCCAGCGAAAGAAACAGGGGTGATTCTGGGGCCAACGTCCTGACTTTC | TRBJ2-6 | TRBV28 | . | TRBD1
CASGLPEGQGSSYEQYF | TGTGCTAGTGGTTTGCCAGAGGGACAGGGGAGCTCCTACGAGCAGTACTTC | TRBJ2-7 | TRBV12-5 | . | TRBD1